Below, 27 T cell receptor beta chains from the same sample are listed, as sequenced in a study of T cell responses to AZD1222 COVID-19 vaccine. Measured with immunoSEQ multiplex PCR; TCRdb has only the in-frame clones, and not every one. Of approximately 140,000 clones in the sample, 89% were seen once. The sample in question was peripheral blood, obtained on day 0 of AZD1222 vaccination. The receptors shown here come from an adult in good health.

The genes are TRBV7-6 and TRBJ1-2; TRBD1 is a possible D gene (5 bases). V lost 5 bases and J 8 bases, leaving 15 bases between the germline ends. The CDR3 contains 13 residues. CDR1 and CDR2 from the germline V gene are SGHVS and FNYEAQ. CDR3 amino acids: CASSPTGGSGYTF. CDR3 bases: TGTGCCAGCAGCCCTACGGGGGGGAGCGGCTACACCTTC.

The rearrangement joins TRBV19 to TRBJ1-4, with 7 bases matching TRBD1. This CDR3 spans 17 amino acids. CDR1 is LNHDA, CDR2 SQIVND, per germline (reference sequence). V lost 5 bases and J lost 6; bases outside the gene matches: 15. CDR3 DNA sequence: TGTGCCAGTAGTGATGCCTCTACAGGGGTCTCTCATGAAAAACTGTTTTTT. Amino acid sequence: CASSDASTGVSHEKLFF.

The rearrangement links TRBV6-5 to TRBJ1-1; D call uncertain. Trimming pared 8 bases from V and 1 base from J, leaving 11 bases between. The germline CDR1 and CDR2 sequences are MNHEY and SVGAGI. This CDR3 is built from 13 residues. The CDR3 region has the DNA TGTGCCAGCTCCACCAGGTCGAACACTGAAGCTTTCTTT. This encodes CASSTRSNTEAFF.

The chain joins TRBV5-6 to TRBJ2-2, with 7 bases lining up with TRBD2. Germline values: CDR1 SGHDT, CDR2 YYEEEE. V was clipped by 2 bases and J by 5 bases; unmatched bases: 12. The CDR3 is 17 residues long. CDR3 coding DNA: TGTGCCAGCAGCTTTAAGGTGGGACTATCCAATACCGGGGAGCTGTTTTTT. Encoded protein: CASSFKVGLSNTGELFF.

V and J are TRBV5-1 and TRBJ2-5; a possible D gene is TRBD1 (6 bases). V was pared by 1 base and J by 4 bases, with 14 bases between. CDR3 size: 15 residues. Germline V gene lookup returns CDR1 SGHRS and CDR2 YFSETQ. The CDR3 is CASSLYRASAETQYF. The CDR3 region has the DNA TGCGCCAGCAGCTTGTACAGGGCAAGTGCAGAGACCCAGTACTTC.

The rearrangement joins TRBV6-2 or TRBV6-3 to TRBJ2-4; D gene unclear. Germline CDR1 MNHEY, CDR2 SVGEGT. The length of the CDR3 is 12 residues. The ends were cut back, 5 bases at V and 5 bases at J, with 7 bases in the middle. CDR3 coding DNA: TGTGCCAGCAGTCTCGGGCAAAACATTCAGTACTTC. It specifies CASSLGQNIQYF.

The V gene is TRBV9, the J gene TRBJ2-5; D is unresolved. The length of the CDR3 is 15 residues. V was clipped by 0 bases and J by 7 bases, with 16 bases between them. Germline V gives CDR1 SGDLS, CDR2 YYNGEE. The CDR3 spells CASSVGDFELGTQYF. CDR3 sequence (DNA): TGTGCCAGCAGCGTAGGAGACTTCGAGCTAGGGACCCAGTACTTC.

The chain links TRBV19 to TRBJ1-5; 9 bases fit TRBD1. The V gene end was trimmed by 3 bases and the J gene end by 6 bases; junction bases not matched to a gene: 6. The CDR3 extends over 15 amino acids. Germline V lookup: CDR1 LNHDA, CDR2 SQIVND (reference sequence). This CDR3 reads CASSMAGTGFQPQHF. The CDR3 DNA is TGTGCCAGTAGTATGGCCGGGACAGGGTTTCAGCCCCAGCATTTT. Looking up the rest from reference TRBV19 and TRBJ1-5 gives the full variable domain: DGGITQSPKYLFRKEGQNVTLSCEQNLNHDAMYWYRQDPGQGLRLIYYSQIVNDFQKGDIAEGYSVSREKKESFPLTVTSAQKNPTAFYLCASSMAGTGFQPQHFGDGTRLSIL.

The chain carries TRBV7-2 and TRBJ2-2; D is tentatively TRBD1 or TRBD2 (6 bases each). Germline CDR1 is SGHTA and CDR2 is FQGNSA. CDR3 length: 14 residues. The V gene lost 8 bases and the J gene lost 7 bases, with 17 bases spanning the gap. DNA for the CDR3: TGTGCCAGCGGGGCGACAGGAGGGATCGGGGAGCTGTTTTTT. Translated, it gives CASGATGGIGELFF. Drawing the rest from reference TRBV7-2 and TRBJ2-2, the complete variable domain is GAGVSQSPSNKVTEKGKDVELRCDPISGHTALYWYRQSLGQGLEFLIYFQGNSAPDKSGLPSDRFSAERTGGSVSTLTIQRTQQEDSAVYLCASGATGGIGELFFGEGSRLTVL.

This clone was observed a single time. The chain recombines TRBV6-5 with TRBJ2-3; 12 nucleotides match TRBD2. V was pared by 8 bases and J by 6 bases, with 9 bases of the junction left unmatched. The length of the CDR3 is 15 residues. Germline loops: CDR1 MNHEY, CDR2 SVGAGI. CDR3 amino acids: CASARASGGADTQYF. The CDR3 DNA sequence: TGTGCCAGCGCGAGGGCTAGCGGGGGGGCCGATACGCAGTATTTT.

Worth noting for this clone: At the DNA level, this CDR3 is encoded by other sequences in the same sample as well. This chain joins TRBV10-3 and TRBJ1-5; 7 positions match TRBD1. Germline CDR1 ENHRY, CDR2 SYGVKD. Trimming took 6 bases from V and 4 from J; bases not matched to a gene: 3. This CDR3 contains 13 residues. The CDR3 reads CAIRDRENQPQHF. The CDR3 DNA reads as TGTGCCATCAGAGACAGGGAGAATCAGCCCCAGCATTTT.

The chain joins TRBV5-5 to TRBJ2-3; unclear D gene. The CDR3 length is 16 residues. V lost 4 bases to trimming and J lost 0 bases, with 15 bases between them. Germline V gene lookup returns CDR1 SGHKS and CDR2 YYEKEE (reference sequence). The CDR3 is CASSQTGRPSTDTQYF. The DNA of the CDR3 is TGTGCCAGCAGCCAAACCGGGCGGCCAAGCACAGATACGCAGTATTTT.

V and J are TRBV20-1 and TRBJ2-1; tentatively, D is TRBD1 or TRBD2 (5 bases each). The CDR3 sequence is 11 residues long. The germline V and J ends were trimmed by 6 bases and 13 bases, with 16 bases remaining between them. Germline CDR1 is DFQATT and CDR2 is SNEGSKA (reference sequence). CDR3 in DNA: TGCAGTGCCCGGTGGGGGTCGAGACAGTTCTTC. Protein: CSARWGSRQFF.

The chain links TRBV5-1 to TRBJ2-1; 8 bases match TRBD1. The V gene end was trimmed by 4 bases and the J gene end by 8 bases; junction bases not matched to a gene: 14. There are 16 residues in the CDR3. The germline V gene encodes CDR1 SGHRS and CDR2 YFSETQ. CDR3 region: CASSLILTGVGDEQFF. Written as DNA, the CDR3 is TGCGCCAGCAGCCTAATATTGACAGGGGTGGGCGATGAGCAGTTCTTC. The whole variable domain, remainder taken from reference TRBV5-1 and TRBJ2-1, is KAGVTQTPRYLIKTRGQQVTLSCSPISGHRSVSWYQQTPGQGLQFLFEYFSETQRNKGNFPGRFSGRQFSNSRSEMNVSTLELGDSALYLCASSLILTGVGDEQFFGPGTRLTVL.

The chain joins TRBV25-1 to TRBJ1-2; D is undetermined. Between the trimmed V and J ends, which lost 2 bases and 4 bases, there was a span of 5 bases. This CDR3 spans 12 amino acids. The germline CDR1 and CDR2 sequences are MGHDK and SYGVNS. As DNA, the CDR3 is TGTGCCAGCAGTGAAGGCATCTATGGCTACACCTTC. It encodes CASSEGIYGYTF.

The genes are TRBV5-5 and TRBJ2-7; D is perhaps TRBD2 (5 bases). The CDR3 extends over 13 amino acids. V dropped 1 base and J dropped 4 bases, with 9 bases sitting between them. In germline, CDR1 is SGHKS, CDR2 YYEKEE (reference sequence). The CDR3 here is CASSLNGIYEQYF. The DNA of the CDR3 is TGTGCCAGCAGCTTGAACGGGATATACGAGCAGTACTTC.

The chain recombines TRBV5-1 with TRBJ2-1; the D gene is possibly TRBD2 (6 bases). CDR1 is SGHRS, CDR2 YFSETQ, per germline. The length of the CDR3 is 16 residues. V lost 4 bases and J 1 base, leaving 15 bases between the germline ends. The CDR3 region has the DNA TGCGCCAGCAGCCGGCGGGACTCGGGGTCCTACAATGAGCAGTTCTTC. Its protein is CASSRRDSGSYNEQFF.

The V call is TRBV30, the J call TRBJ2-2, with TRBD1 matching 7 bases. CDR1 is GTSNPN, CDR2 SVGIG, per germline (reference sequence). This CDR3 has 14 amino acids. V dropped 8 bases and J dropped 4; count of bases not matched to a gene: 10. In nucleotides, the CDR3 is TGTGCCCAAGGAAGGGGGCGCAGCACCGGGGAGCTGTTTTTT. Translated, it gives CAQGRGRSTGELFF.

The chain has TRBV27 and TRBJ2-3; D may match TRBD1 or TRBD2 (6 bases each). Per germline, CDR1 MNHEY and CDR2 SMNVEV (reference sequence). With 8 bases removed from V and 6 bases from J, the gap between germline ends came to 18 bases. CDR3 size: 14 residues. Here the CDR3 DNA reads TGTGCCAGCCGAGAGATCGGGGGCATCGATACGCAGTATTTT. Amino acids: CASREIGGIDTQYF.

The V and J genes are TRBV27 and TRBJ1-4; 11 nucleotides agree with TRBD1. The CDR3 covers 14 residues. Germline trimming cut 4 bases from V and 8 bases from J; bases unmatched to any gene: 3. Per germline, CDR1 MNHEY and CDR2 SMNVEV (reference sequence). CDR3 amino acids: CASSSGTGGEKLFF. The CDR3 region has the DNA TGTGCCAGCAGTTCTGGGACAGGGGGGGAAAAACTGTTTTTT.

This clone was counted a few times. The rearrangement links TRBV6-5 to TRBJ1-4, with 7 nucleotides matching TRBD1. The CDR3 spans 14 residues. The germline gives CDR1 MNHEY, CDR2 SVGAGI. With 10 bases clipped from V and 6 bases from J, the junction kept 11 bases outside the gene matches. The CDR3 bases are TGTGCCACCACAACAGGGGAAGAGTATGAAAAACTGTTTTTT. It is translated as CATTTGEEYEKLFF.

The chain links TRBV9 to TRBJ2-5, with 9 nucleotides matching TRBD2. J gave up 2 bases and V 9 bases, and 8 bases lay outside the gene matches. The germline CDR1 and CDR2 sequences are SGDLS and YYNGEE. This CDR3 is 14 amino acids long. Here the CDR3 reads CATRAGGRQETQYF. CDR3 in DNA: TGTGCCACAAGAGCGGGAGGAAGGCAAGAGACCCAGTACTTC.

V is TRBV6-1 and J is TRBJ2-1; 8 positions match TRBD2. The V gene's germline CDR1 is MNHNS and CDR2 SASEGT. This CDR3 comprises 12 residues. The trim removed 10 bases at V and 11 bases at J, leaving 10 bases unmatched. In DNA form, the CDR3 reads TGTGCCACTGACGGGGGGGAAGTCCAGCAGTTCTTC. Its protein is CATDGGEVQQFF.

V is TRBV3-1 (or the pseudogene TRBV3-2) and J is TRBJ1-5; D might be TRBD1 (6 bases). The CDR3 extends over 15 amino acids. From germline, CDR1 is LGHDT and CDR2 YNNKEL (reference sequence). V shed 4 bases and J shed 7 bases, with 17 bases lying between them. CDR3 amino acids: CASSRLRGRTQPQHF. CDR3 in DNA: TGTGCCAGCAGCCGCCTTAGGGGGAGGACACAGCCCCAGCATTTT.

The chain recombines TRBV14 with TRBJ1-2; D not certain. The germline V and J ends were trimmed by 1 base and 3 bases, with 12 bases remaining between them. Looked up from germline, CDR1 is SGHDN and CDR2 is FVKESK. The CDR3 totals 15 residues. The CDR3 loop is CASSQVSGSYYGYTF. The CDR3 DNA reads TGTGCCAGCAGCCAAGTTTCTGGGTCCTACTATGGCTACACCTTC.

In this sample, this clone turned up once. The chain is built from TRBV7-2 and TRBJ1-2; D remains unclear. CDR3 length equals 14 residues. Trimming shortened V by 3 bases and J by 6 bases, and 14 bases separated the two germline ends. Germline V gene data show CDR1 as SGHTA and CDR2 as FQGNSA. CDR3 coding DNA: TGTGCCAGCAGCTTGTTTTCGGGAATCGATGGCTACACCTTC. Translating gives CASSLFSGIDGYTF. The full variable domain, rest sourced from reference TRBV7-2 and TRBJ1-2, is GAGVSQSPSNKVTEKGKDVELRCDPISGHTALYWYRQSLGQGLEFLIYFQGNSAPDKSGLPSDRFSAERTGGSVSTLTIQRTQQEDSAVYLCASSLFSGIDGYTFGSGTRLTVV.

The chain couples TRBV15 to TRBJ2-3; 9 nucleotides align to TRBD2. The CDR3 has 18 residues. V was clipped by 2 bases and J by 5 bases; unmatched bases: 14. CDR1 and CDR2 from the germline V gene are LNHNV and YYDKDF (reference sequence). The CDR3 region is CATSRTNTRTSEEDTQYF. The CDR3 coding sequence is TGTGCCACCAGCAGAACCAACACAAGGACTAGCGAGGAAGATACGCAGTATTTT.